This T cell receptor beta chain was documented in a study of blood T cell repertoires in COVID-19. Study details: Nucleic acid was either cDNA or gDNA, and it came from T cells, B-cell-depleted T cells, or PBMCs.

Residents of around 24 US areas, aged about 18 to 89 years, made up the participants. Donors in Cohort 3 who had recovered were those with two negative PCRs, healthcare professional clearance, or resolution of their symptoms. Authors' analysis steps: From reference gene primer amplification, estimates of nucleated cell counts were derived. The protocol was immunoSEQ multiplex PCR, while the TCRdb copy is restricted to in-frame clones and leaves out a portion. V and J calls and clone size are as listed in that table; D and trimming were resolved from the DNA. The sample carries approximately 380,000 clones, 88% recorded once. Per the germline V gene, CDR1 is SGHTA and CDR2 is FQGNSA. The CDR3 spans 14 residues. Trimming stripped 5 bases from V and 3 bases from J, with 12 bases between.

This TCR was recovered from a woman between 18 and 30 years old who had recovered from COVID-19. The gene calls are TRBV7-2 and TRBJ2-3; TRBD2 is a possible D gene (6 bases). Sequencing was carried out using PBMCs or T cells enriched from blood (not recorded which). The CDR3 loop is CASSGGTLTDTQYF. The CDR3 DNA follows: TGTGCCAGCAGCGGAGGGACTTTAACAGATACGCAGTATTTT.